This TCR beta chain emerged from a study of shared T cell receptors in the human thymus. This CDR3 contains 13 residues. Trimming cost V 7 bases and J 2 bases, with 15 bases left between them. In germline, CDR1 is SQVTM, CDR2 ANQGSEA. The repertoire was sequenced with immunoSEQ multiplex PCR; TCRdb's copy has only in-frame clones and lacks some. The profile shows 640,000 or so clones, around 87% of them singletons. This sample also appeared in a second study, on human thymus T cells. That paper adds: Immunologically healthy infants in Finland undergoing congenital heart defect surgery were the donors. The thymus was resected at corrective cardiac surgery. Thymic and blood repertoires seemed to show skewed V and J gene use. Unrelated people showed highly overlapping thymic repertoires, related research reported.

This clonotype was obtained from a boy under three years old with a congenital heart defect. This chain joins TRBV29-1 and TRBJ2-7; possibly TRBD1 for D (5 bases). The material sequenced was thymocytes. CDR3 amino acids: CSGTSDNPYEQYF. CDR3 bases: TGCAGCGGTACGTCGGACAACCCCTACGAGCAGTACTTC.